The TCR beta chain described here comes from a study of OX40 agonist ivuxolimab in advanced cancers. Background on the study: Partial response was recorded in three patients: one hepatocellular carcinoma and two cutaneous melanoma cases. Overall study findings and caveats: CD4+ and CD8+ blood T cells expanded clonally by week 6 at 0.1 to 3.0 mg/kg.

Germline V gene data show CDR1 as MNHEY and CDR2 as SMNVEV (reference sequence). This CDR3 comprises 13 residues. V shed 7 bases and J 6 bases; nucleotides not matched to a gene: 4. This table comes from immunoSEQ multiplex PCR, and its TCRdb copy is limited to in-frame clones, with some not included. The sample has about 19,000 clones; about 70% are singletons. Concerning this clone: The antigen remains unidentified.

This rearrangement joins TRBV27 to TRBJ2-1; the match to TRBD2 covers 9 bases. The TCR was taken from an adult with an advanced solid tumor such as melanoma, head and neck, liver or kidney cancer. This specimen consisted of CD4+ or CD8+ T cells sorted from blood, obtained in a trial of the OX40 agonist ivuxolimab. The CDR3 sequence is CASTGTSTNEQFF. CDR3 DNA: TGTGCCAGCACCGGGACTAGCACCAATGAGCAGTTCTTC.